A selection of T cell receptor beta chains follows, all from one sample in a study of cytotoxic CD8 clonotypes in ibrutinib-treated CLL. TCRdb keeps only in-frame clones here, not all; method: immunoSEQ multiplex PCR. Here the sample spans approximately 350,000 clones, roughly two thirds being singletons. This specimen consisted of PBMCs, obtained after 36 months of ibrutinib treatment. The receptors here all came from a human donor with chronic lymphocytic leukemia. Both conserved end residues are part of each CDR3. D genes are given only for firm matches. Part of the rows lack a size; the others show once, few, many or a class for expanded clones.

J | size | V | D | CDR3 | DNA
TRBJ2-5 | . | TRBV28 | TRBD2 | CASTGAGGETQYF | TGTGCCAGCACGGGGGCGGGAGGGGAGACCCAGTACTTC
TRBJ1-2 | . | TRBV11-2 | . | CASSARTWGRLYGYTF | TGTGCCAGCAGCGCGAGGACGTGGGGACGTCTCTATGGCTACACCTTC
TRBJ2-7 | . | TRBV27 | TRBD1 | CASSYSTGDSYEQYF | TGTGCCAGCAGTTACTCGACAGGGGACTCCTACGAGCAGTACTTC
TRBJ1-2 | . | TRBV15 | . | CATSRDLSTGYYGYTF | TGTGCCACCAGCAGAGATCTTTCGACAGGTTACTATGGCTACACCTTC
TRBJ2-7 | . | TRBV5-1 | TRBD1 | CASSSQPGQGSEQYF | TGCGCCAGCAGCTCCCAACCGGGACAGGGTTCCGAGCAGTACTTC
TRBJ2-3 | few | TRBV5-1 | TRBD2 | CASSFSGGASDTQYF | TGCGCCAGCAGCTTTAGCGGGGGGGCGTCAGATACGCAGTATTTT
TRBJ2-7 | few | TRBV9 | . | CASSVASRAYEQYF | TGTGCCAGCAGCGTAGCGTCCCGGGCCTACGAGCAGTACTTC
TRBJ2-7 | . | TRBV10-1 | . | CASSPGRGLSEQYF | TGCGCCAGCAGTCCTGGCAGGGGACTGAGCGAGCAGTACTTC
TRBJ2-2 | . | TRBV9 | . | CASSSNTGELFF | TGTGCCAGCAGCTCCAACACCGGGGAGCTGTTTTTT
TRBJ2-3 | once | TRBV10-1 | TRBD1 | CASSEPGQSTDTQYF | TGCGCCAGCAGTGAACCGGGACAGTCCACAGATACGCAGTATTTT
TRBJ1-1 | . | TRBV29-1 | . | CSVTGSDTEAFF | TGCAGCGTTACAGGGTCGGACACTGAAGCTTTCTTT
TRBJ2-3 | . | TRBV9 | . | CASSVGLITDTQYF | TGTGCCAGCAGCGTAGGACTAATCACAGATACGCAGTATTTT
TRBJ2-4 | . | TRBV11-2 | TRBD1 | CASSLSAGQGNIQYF | TGTGCCAGCAGCTTAAGCGCGGGACAGGGAAACATTCAGTACTTC
TRBJ2-7 | . | TRBV7-3 | . | CASSPSGIQASEQYF | TGTGCCAGCAGCCCCTCCGGGATACAAGCCTCCGAGCAGTACTTC
TRBJ2-5 | . | TRBV6-5 | . | CASSYSWGTQYF | TGTGCCAGCAGTTACTCTTGGGGGACCCAGTACTTC
TRBJ2-1 | . | TRBV5-1 | TRBD2 | CASSLGSGTSGTYEQFF | TGCGCCAGCAGCTTGGGTTCTGGGACTAGCGGGACGTATGAGCAGTTCTTC
TRBJ1-5 | few | TRBV5-1 | . | CASSLGTPANQPQHF | TGCGCCAGCAGCCTGGGGACACCGGCCAATCAGCCCCAGCATTTT
TRBJ2-2 | . | TRBV5-1 | . | CASSLPPSFNTGELFF | TGCGCCAGCAGCTTACCTCCAAGTTTTAACACCGGGGAGCTGTTTTTT
TRBJ1-1 | . | TRBV13 | . | CASSLVGGNTEAFF | TGTGCCAGCAGCTTAGTCGGGGGAAACACTGAAGCTTTCTTT
TRBJ1-2 | . | TRBV2 | TRBD1 | CASKDRVNEGYTF | TGTGCCAGCAAGGACAGGGTGAATGAGGGCTACACCTTC
TRBJ2-7 | . | TRBV6-5 | TRBD2 | CASSYSTSGRWQYF | TGTGCCAGCAGTTACAGTACTAGCGGGCGGTGGCAGTACTTC
TRBJ1-2 | . | TRBV15 | . | CATAGGGGYYGYTF | TGTGCCACTGCTGGTGGTGGGGGATACTATGGCTACACCTTC
TRBJ2-1 | once | TRBV11-2 | . | CASSLPVGLIEQFF | TGTGCCAGCAGCTTACCCGTCGGACTAATTGAGCAGTTCTTC
TRBJ1-2 | . | TRBV29-1 | . | CSVRPYNYGYTF | TGCAGCGTGAGACCCTACAACTATGGCTACACCTTC
TRBJ1-2 | . | TRBV9 | . | CASSVAGGGYYGYTF | TGTGCCAGCAGCGTAGCTGGTGGGGGGTACTATGGCTACACCTTC
TRBJ2-1 | . | TRBV4-1 | . | CASSQVGSEEQFF | TGCGCCAGCAGCCAAGTGGGGTCAGAAGAGCAGTTCTTC
TRBJ2-1 | . | TRBV25-1 | . | CASSRSPGVGNEQFF | TGTGCCAGCAGTCGAAGTCCCGGGGTTGGCAATGAGCAGTTCTTC
TRBJ2-7 | . | TRBV7-9 | TRBD1 | CASSLATGDRYEQYF | TGTGCCAGCAGCTTAGCGACAGGGGACAGATACGAGCAGTACTTC
TRBJ2-5 | . | TRBV5-1 | . | CASSSSQETQYF | TGCGCCAGCAGTTCCTCGCAAGAGACCCAGTACTTC
TRBJ2-1 | few | TRBV7-8 | . | CASSFRLPLLTYNEQFF | TGTGCCAGCAGCTTCCGACTGCCACTCCTCACCTACAATGAGCAGTTCTTC
TRBJ2-1 | . | TRBV6-6 | . | CASSYSRGNEQFF | TGTGCCAGCAGTTACTCGAGAGGGAATGAGCAGTTCTTC
TRBJ1-2 | few | TRBV5-1 | . | CASSLDPANYGYTF | TGCGCCAGCAGCTTGGATCCGGCTAACTATGGCTACACCTTC
TRBJ2-1 | . | TRBV5-6 | TRBD2 | CASSLGLAGGEFF | TGTGCCAGCAGCTTGGGACTAGCGGGAGGGGAGTTCTTC
TRBJ2-7 | . | TRBV11-3 | . | CASSLERGYEQYF | TGTGCCAGCAGCTTAGAAAGGGGCTACGAGCAGTACTTC
TRBJ2-2 | . | TRBV2 | TRBD1 | CASRRDRGQSGELFF | TGTGCCAGCCGGAGGGACAGGGGGCAGAGCGGGGAGCTGTTTTTT
TRBJ1-1 | once | TRBV5-8 | . | CASSLATGSRNTEAFF | TGTGCCAGCAGCTTGGCTACAGGGTCAAGGAACACTGAAGCTTTCTTT
TRBJ2-7 | . | TRBV4-1 | . | CASSQPLAGEQYF | TGCGCCAGCAGCCAGCCACTAGCTGGCGAGCAGTACTTC
TRBJ2-2 | . | TRBV18 | TRBD2 | CASSLSGVAGELFF | TGTGCCAGCTCCCTAAGCGGGGTGGCCGGGGAGCTGTTTTTT
TRBJ1-3 | . | TRBV5-4 | TRBD1 | CASSFFLQGGGNTIYF | TGTGCCAGCAGTTTTTTCCTACAGGGGGGTGGAAACACCATATATTTT
TRBJ1-6 | few | TRBV10-1 | . | CAIPRSSYNSPLHF | TGCGCCATTCCCAGGAGCTCCTATAATTCACCCCTCCACTTT
TRBJ2-3 | . | TRBV28 | TRBD2 | CASSSFIWGLAGGRTDTQYF | TGTGCCAGCAGTTCATTTATATGGGGGTTAGCGGGAGGACGCACAGATACGCAGTATTTT
TRBJ2-7 | . | TRBV28 | . | CASSSPDSYSYEQYF | TGTGCCAGCAGTTCCCCCGACAGCTACTCCTACGAGCAGTACTTC
TRBJ1-4 | few | TRBV27 | . | CASSLSGMVGEKLFF | TGTGCCAGCAGTTTATCGGGAATGGTTGGTGAAAAACTGTTTTTT